The 24 T cell receptor beta chains below all came from one sample that was sequenced in a study of CD8 T cells in ankylosing spondylitis. These receptors are not linked to any known antigen. From the 5' RACE reads, TCRdb called clonotypes with MiXCR, one entry per CDR3 protein. Altogether more than 600,000 distinct CDR3 sequences are present, over 15% being singletons, with the ten largest covering under 20%. Study observations and caveats: Ankylosing spondylitis blood appeared to carry a characteristic TCR beta motif of under ten highly homologous variants.

Sequenced: blood, either unsorted or a sorted T cell fraction (not recorded which). These receptors originate from a male donor with ankylosing spondylitis.

In this sample, this clonotype turned up a few times. The chain carries TRBV27 and TRBJ2-2, with TRBD1 matching over 7 bases. CDR3 length equals 15 residues. V lost 5 bases to trimming and J lost 4 bases; unmatched junction nucleotides: 7. CDR1 MNHEY and CDR2 SMNVEV come from the germline V gene (reference sequence). CDR3 bases: TGTGCCAGCAGTCGTGCGACAGGGACCACCGGGGAGCTGTTTTTT. Residues: CASSRATGTTGELFF.

This clonotype was seen more than once but under ten times. The chain has TRBV12-3 or TRBV12-4 and TRBJ1-5; no firm D call. The V gene lost 4 bases and the J gene lost 5 bases, with 15 bases spanning the gap. The CDR3 extends over 15 amino acids. For the CDR3, the DNA is TGTGCCAGCAGTTCCTCAGACGGACTTTATCAGCCCCAGCATTTT. Translating gives CASSSSDGLYQPQHF.

The rearrangement uses TRBV7-6 and TRBJ2-2, with D possibly called TRBD1 or TRBD2 (5 bases each). The V end was cut by 5 bases, the J end by 6 bases, with 16 bases between. The CDR3 totals 15 residues. Germline V gene lookup returns CDR1 SGHVS and CDR2 FNYEAQ. The CDR3 DNA reads TGTGCCAGCAGCCCCCCCCCTAGCAGGGCCGGGGAGCTGTTTTTT. Its translation is CASSPPPSRAGELFF.

The rearrangement uses TRBV9 and TRBJ2-2; 8 bases are a match to TRBD1. V gave up 3 bases and J gave up 6 bases; unmatched junction bases: 10. The CDR3 has 16 amino acids. Germline values: CDR1 SGDLS, CDR2 YYNGEE. CDR3 sequence reads: CASSEAGTGWPGELFF. The CDR3 DNA sequence: TGTGCCAGCAGCGAGGCGGGGACAGGCTGGCCCGGGGAGCTGTTTTTT.

The chain uses TRBV7-2 and TRBJ2-1; tentative D call: TRBD2 (5 bases). The V end lost 4 bases, the J end lost 12 bases, and 22 bases lay between the germline ends. This CDR3 spans 15 amino acids. Germline CDR1 SGHTA, CDR2 FQGNSA. The CDR3 is CASSYNSGGAGGQFF. Written as DNA, the CDR3 is TGTGCCAGCAGCTATAACAGCGGTGGAGCAGGCGGGCAGTTCTTC.

There are many counts of this clonotype. The chain employs TRBV12-3 or TRBV12-4 and TRBJ1-3, with D unclear. Trimming stripped 6 bases from V and 3 bases from J, with 9 bases between. The CDR3 spans 13 residues. The CDR3 DNA reads as TGTGCCAGCAGGGCCTCCGGTGGAAACACCATATATTTT. It codes for CASRASGGNTIYF.

The chain recombines TRBV5-6 with TRBJ1-1; possibly TRBD1 for D (5 bases). There are 15 residues in the CDR3. The germline V and J ends were trimmed by 2 bases and 1 base, with 12 bases remaining between them. Germline CDR1 reads SGHDT; CDR2 reads YYEEEE. CDR3 bases: TGTGCCAGCAGCTTTCCAGGGCGGACGAACACTGAAGCTTTCTTT. Protein product: CASSFPGRTNTEAFF. Using reference TRBV5-6 and TRBJ1-1 for the parts outside the CDR3, the full variable domain is DAGVTQSPTHLIKTRGQQVTLRCSPKSGHDTVSWYQQALGQGPQFIFQYYEEEERQRGNFPDRFSGHQFPNYSSELNVNALLLGDSALYLCASSFPGRTNTEAFFGQGTRLTVV.

This chain links TRBV5-1 with TRBJ1-4; D remains ambiguous. CDR3 length: 14 residues. The germline V gene encodes CDR1 SGHRS and CDR2 YFSETQ. V was cut by 0 bases and J by 5 bases, with 8 bases left in between. The CDR3 DNA follows: TGCGCCAGCAGCTTGGGGAGCGTAAATGAAAAACTGTTTTTT. Translating it yields CASSLGSVNEKLFF.

The V call is TRBV5-1, the J call TRBJ1-2; 8 nucleotides line up with TRBD1. The V gene end was trimmed by 4 bases and the J gene end by 2 bases; junction bases not matched to a gene: 10. There are 16 residues in the CDR3. Germline V gene lookup returns CDR1 SGHRS and CDR2 YFSETQ. Here the CDR3 reads CASSLTQGARNYGYTF. Here the CDR3 DNA reads TGCGCCAGCAGCCTCACGCAGGGGGCGCGCAACTATGGCTACACCTTC.

There are many counts of this clonotype. The chain has TRBV7-8 and TRBJ1-1; no clear D gene. The CDR3 totals 13 residues. The V gene lost 5 bases and the J gene lost 0 bases, with 7 bases spanning the gap. Germline CDR1 SGHVS, CDR2 FQNEAQ. The CDR3 reads CASSPTMNTEAFF. The CDR3 nucleotides are TGTGCCAGCAGCCCAACCATGAACACTGAAGCTTTCTTT.

In DNA, the CDR3 is TGTGCCAGCAGTGAAGGTCACCATCAAGAGCAGTTCTTC. Protein sequence: CASSEGHHQEQFF. V and J are TRBV2 and TRBJ2-1; no definite D call. V shed 1 base and J shed 10 bases, with 11 bases lying between them. This CDR3 comprises 13 residues. Germline V gene lookup returns CDR1 SNHLY and CDR2 FYNNEI.

The CDR3 nucleotides read TGTGCCAGCAGCCCTTACCGGGACACGGGGACCTATGGCTACACCTTC. It encodes CASSPYRDTGTYGYTF. J is TRBJ1-2 and V is TRBV3-1, with D perhaps TRBD1 (6 bases). The CDR3 loop spans 16 amino acids. V was shortened by 4 bases and J by 4 bases, with 19 bases between the two germline ends. The germline gives CDR1 LGHDT, CDR2 YNNKEL (reference sequence).

Only a few counts were recorded for this clonotype. The chain is built from TRBV12-3 or TRBV12-4 and TRBJ2-7; the D gene is possibly TRBD2 (6 bases). The CDR3 spans 10 residues. V was shortened by 8 bases and J by 8 bases, with 10 bases between the two germline ends. CDR3 coding DNA: TGTGCCAGCGGGGACTCGAAGCAGTACTTC. The encoded protein is CASGDSKQYF.

CDR3 sequence: CASRRPSGPGTDTQYF. The CDR3 DNA sequence: TGTGCCAGCAGACGACCTAGCGGCCCCGGCACAGATACGCAGTATTTT. The chain employs TRBV6-1 and TRBJ2-3; 7 positions match TRBD2. V shed 6 bases and J 1 base; nucleotides not matched to a gene: 10. The CDR3 totals 16 residues. Looked up from germline, CDR1 is MNHNS and CDR2 is SASEGT.

This clonotype has a count of ten or more. The chain combines TRBV29-1 with TRBJ1-1, with D unclear. V lost 5 bases and J 4 bases, leaving 8 bases between the germline ends. CDR1 is SQVTM and CDR2 is ANQGSEA in the germline V gene. This CDR3 region has 11 residues. CDR3 DNA: TGCAGCGTTTTCGGGCCCACTGAAGCTTTCTTT. Protein: CSVFGPTEAFF. Full variable domain (missing parts from reference TRBV29-1 and TRBJ1-1): SAVISQKPSRDICQRGTSLTIQCQVDSQVTMMFWYRQQPGQSLTLIATANQGSEATYESGFVIDKFPISRPNLTFSTLTVSNMSPEDSSIYLCSVFGPTEAFFGQGTRLTVV.

The J gene is TRBJ2-1, the V gene TRBV6-2 or TRBV6-3; D perhaps matches TRBD2 (5 bases). The germline CDR1 and CDR2 sequences are MNHEY and SVGEGT. Trimming took off 5 bases at V and 0 bases at J, with 14 bases between the two ends. CDR3 length equals 16 residues. DNA for the CDR3: TGTGCCAGCAGTGATTTAGCGCCTCGCTCCTACAATGAGCAGTTCTTC. Encoded protein: CASSDLAPRSYNEQFF.

This clonotype was detected only a few times. The chain combines TRBV20-1 with TRBJ2-3; D gene uncertain. Germline CDR1 and CDR2: DFQATT and SNEGSKA (reference sequence). This CDR3 contains 15 residues. V lost 0 bases, J lost 1 base, and 11 bases lay in between. For the CDR3, the DNA is TGCAGTGCTAGAGATGTAGATATTCGCACAGATACGCAGTATTTT. Its translation is CSARDVDIRTDTQYF.

This chain joins TRBV20-1 and TRBJ2-3, with 8 nucleotides matching TRBD1. Germline trimming cut 3 bases from V and 3 bases from J; bases unmatched to any gene: 5. CDR1 and CDR2 (germline): DFQATT, SNEGSKA (reference sequence). The CDR3 is made up of 14 amino acids. The CDR3 loop reads CSARDREFTDTQYF. CDR3 bases: TGCAGTGCTAGGGACAGGGAGTTTACAGATACGCAGTATTTT.

The table lists this clonotype with a few counts. The J gene is TRBJ2-2, the V gene TRBV29-1; perhaps TRBD2 as D (5 bases). The CDR3 has 14 amino acids. CDR1 SQVTM and CDR2 ANQGSEA come from the germline V gene. V was clipped by 4 bases and J by 0 bases, with 9 bases between them. CDR3 amino acids: CSVGPGTNTGELFF. In DNA, the CDR3 is TGCAGCGTTGGTCCGGGGACGAACACCGGGGAGCTGTTTTTT.

This clonotype was counted only a few times. The chain uses TRBV12-3 or TRBV12-4 and TRBJ2-1; maybe TRBD2 (6 bases). CDR3 length: 17 amino acids. Deletions cut 2 bases from V and 0 bases from J, with 14 bases between. CDR3 coding DNA: TGTGCCAGCAGTTTAAGAGCAGGGAGGAGCTCCTACAATGAGCAGTTCTTC. This gives the protein CASSLRAGRSSYNEQFF.

The chain carries TRBV28 and TRBJ1-1; no clear D. The V end was cut by 5 bases, the J end by 5 bases, with 12 bases between. CDR3 length: 13 residues. Germline CDR1 MDHEN, CDR2 SYDVKM. CDR3 amino acids: CASSPSGLTEAFF. For the CDR3, the DNA is TGTGCCAGCAGTCCCAGCGGACTAACTGAAGCTTTCTTT.

This clonotype was counted a few times. The V call is TRBV20-1, the J call TRBJ1-6; the D gene is possibly TRBD1 (6 bases). The CDR3 totals 12 residues. CDR1 is DFQATT and CDR2 is SNEGSKA in the germline V gene (reference sequence). V lost 0 bases and J lost 19, with 16 bases in between. The CDR3 protein is CSARDWGGPGHF. CDR3 DNA sequence: TGCAGTGCTAGAGACTGGGGGGGGCCCGGTCACTTT.

This chain uses TRBV27 with TRBJ1-4; D might be TRBD1 (5 bases). The germline CDR1 and CDR2 sequences are MNHEY and SMNVEV (reference sequence). This CDR3 has 14 amino acids. Between the trimmed V and J ends, which lost 10 bases and 7 bases, there was a span of 19 bases. The CDR3 reads CATGALERIEKLFF. CDR3 coding DNA: TGTGCCACCGGGGCCTTAGAGCGTATTGAAAAACTGTTTTTT.

A few counts support this clonotype. At one of its ends the junction is not consistent with the germline gene, which may arise from a read error. This chain links TRBV6-5 with TRBJ2-5, with D unresolved. The length of the CDR3 is 14 residues. CDR1 and CDR2 from the germline V gene are MNHEY and SVGAGI. Here the CDR3 DNA reads TGTGCCAGCAGTGACTCAGAAGTCCAAGAGACCCAGTACTTC. The encoded protein is CASSDSEVQETQYF.